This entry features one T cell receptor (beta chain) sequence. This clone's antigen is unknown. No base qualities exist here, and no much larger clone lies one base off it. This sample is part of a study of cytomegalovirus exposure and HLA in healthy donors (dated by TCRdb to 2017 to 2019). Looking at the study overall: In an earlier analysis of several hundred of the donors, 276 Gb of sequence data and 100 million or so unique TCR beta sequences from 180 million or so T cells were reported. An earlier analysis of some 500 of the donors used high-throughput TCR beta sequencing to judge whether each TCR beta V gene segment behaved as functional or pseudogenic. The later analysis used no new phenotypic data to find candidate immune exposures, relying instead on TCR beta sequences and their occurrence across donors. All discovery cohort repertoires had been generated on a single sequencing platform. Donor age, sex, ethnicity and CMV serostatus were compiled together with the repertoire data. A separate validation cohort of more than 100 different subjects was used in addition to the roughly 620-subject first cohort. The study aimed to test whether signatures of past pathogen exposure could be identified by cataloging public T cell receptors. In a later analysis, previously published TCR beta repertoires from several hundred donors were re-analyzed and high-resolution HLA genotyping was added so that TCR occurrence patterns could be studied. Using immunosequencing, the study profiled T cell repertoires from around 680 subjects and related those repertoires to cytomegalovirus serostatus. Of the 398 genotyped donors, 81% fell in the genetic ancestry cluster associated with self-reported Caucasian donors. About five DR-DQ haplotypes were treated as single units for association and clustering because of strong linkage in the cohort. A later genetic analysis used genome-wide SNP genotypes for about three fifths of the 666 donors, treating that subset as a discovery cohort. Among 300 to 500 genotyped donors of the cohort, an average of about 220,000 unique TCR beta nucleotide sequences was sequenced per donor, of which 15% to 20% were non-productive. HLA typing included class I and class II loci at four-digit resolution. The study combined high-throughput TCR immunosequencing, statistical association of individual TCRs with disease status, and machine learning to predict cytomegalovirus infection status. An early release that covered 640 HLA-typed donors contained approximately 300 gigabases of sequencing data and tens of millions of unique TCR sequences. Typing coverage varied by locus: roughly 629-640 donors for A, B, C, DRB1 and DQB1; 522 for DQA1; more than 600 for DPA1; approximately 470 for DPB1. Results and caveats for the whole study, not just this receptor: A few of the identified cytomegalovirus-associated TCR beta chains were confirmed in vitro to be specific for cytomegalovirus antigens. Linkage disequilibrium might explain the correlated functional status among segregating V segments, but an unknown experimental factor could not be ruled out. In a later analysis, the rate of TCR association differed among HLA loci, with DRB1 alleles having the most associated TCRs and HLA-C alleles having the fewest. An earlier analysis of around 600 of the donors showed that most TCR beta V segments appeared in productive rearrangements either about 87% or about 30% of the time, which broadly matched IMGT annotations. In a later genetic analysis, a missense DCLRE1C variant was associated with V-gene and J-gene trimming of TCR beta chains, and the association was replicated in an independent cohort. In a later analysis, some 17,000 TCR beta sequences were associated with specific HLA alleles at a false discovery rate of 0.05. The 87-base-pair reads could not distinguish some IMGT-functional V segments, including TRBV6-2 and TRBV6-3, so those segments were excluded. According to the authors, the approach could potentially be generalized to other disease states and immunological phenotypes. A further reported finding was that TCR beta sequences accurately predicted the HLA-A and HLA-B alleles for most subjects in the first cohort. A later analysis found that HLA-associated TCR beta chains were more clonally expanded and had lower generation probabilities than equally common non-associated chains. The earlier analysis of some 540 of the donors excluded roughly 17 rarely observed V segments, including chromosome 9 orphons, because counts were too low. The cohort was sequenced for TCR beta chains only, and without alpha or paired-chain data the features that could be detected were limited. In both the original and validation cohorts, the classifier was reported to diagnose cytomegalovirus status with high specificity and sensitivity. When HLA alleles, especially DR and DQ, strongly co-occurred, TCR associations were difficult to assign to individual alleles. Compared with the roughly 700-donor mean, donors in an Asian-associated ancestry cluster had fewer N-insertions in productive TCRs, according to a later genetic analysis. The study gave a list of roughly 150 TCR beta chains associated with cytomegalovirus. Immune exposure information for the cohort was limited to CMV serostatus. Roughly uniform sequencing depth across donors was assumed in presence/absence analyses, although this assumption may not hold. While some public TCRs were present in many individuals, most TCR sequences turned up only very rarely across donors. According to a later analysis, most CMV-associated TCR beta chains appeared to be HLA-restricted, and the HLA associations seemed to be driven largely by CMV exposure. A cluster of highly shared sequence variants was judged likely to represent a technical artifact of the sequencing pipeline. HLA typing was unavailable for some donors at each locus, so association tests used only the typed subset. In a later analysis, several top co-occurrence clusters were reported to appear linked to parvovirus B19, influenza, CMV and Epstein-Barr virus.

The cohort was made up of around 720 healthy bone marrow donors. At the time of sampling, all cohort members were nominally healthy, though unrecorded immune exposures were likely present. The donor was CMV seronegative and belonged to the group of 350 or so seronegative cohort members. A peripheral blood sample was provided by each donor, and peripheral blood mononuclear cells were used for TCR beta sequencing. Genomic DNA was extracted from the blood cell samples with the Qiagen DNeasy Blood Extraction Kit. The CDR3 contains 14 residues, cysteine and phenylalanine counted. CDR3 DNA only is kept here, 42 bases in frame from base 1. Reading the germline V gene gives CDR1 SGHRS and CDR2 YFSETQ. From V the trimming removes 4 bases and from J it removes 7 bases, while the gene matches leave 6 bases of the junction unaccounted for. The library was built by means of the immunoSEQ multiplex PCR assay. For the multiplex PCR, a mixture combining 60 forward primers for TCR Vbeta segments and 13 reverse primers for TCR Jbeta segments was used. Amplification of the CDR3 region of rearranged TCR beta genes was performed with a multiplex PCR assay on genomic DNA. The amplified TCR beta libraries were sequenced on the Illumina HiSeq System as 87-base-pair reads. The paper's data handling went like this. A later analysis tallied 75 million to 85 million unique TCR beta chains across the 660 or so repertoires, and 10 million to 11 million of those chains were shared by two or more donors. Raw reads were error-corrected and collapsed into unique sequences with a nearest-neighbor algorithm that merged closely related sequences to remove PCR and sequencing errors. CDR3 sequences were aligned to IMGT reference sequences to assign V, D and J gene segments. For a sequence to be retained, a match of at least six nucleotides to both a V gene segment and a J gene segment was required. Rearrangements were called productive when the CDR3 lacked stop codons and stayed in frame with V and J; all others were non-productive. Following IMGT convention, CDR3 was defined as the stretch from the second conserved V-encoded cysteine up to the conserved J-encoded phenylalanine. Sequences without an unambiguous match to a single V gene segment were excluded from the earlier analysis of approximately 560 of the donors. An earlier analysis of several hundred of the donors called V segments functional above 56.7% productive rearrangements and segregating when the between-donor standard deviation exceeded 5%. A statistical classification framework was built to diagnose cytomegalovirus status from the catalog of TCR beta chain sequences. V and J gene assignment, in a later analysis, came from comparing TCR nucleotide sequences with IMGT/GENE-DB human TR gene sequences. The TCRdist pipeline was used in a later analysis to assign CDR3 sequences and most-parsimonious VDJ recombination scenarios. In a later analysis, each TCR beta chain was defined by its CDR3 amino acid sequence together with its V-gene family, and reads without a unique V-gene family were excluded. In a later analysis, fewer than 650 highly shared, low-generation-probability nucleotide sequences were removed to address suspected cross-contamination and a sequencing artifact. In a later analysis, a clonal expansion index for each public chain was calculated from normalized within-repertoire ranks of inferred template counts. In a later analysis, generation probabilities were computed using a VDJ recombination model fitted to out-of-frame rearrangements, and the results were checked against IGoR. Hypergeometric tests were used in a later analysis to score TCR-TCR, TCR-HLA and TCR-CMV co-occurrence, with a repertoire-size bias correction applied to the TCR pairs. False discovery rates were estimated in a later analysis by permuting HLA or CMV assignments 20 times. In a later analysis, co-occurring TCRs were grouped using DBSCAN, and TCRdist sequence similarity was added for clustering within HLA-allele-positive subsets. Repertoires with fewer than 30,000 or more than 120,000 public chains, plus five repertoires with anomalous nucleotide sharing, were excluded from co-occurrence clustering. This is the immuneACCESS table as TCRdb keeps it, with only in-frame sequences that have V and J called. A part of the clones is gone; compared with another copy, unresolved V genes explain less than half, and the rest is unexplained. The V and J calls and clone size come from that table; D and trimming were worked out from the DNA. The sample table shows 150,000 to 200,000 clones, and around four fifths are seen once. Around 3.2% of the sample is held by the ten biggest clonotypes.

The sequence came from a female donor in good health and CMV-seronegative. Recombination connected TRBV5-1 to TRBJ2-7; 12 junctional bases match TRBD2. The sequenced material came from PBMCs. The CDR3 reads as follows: CASSRTSGVIEQYF. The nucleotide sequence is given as TGCGCCAGCAGCAGGACTAGCGGGGTTATAGAGCAGTACTTC. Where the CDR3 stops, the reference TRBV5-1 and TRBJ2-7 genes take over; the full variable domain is KAGVTQTPRYLIKTRGQQVTLSCSPISGHRSVSWYQQTPGQGLQFLFEYFSETQRNKGNFPGRFSGRQFSNSRSEMNVSTLELGDSALYLCASSRTSGVIEQYFGPGTRLTVT.